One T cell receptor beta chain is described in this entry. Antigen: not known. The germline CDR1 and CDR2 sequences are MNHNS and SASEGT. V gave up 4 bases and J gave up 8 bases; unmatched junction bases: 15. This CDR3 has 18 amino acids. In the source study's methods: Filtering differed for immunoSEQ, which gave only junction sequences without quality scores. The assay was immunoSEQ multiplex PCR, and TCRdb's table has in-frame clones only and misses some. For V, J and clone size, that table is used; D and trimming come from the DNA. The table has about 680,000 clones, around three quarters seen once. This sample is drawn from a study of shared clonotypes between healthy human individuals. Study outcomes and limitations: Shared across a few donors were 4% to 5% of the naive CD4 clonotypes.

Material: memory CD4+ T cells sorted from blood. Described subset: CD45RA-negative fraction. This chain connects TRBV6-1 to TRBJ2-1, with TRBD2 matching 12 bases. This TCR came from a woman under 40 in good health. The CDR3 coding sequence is TGTGCCAGCAGTGCTGACCGACTAGCGGGAGCGAGTGGCCATGAGCAGTTCTTC. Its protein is CASSADRLAGASGHEQFF.